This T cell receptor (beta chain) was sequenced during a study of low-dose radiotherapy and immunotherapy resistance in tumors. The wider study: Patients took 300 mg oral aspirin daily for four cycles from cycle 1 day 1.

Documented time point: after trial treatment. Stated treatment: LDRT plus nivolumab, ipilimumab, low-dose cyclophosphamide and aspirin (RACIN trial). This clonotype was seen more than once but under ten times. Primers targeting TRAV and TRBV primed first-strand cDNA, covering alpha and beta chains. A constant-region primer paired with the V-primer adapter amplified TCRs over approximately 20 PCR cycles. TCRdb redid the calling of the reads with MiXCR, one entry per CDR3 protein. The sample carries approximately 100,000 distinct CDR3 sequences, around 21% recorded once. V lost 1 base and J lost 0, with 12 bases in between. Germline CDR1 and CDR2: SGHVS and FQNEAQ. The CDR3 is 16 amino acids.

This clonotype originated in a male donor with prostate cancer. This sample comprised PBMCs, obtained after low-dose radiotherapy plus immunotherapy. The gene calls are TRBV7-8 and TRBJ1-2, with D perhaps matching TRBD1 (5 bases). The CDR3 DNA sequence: TGTGCCAGCAGCTTAGGAGGGACTGGGGCTAACTATGGCTACACCTTC. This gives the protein CASSLGGTGANYGYTF.